The source of this T cell receptor (beta chain) is a study of CD8 T cells in ankylosing spondylitis. Study findings and constraints: What appeared characteristic of ankylosing spondylitis blood was a TCR beta motif of under 10 highly homologous variants.

The sample holds a few counts of this clonotype. Its specificity is unknown. The CDR3 runs 13 residues. The germline CDR1 and CDR2 sequences are GTSNPN and SVGIG (reference sequence). With 5 bases removed from V and 2 bases from J, the gap between germline ends came to 12 bases. Making the TCR beta libraries involved quantitative 5'-RACE with molecular barcodes. Via MiXCR, TCRdb re-called the 5' RACE reads, giving one row per CDR3 protein. The sample shows 150,000 to 250,000 distinct CDR3 sequences, about 13% of them seen only once. V gene TRBV30 combines with J gene TRBJ1-1; D is perhaps TRBD1 (6 bases). The receptor comes from a male donor with ankylosing spondylitis or in good health (not recorded which). Specimen: blood, either unsorted or a sorted T cell fraction (not recorded which). As DNA, the CDR3 is TGTGCCTGGCTACAACAGGGAAACACTGAAGCTTTCTTT. It translates to CAWLQQGNTEAFF.